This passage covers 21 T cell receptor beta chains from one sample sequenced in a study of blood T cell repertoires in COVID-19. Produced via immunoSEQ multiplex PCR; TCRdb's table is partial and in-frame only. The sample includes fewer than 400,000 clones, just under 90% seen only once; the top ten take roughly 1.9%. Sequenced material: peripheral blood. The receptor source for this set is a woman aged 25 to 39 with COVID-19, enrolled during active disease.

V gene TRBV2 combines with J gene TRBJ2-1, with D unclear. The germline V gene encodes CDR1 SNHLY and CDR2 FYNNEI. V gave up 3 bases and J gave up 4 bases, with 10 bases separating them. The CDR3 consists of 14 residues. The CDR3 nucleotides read TGTGCCAGCAGTGACAGGCAGGTTTACAATGAGCAGTTCTTC. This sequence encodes CASSDRQVYNEQFF.

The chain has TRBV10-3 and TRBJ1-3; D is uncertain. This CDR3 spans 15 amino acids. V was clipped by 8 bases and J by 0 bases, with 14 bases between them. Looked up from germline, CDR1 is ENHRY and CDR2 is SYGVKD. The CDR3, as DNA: TGTGCCATCGGCGGAGGGCGGTACTCTGGAAACACCATATATTTT. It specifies CAIGGGRYSGNTIYF.

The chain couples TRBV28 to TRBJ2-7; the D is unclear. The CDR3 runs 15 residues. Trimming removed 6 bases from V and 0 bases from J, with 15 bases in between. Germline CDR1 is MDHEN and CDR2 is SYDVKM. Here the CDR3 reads CASSQLGASSYEQYV. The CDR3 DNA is TGTGCCAGCAGCCAACTCGGAGCAAGCTCCTACGAGCAGTACGTC.

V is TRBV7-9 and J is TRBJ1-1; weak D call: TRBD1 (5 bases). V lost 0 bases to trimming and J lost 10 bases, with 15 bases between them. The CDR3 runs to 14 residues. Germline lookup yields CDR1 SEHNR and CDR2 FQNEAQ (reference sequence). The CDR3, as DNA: TGTGCCAGCAGCTTAGCCCTAATTGAAGGGGTAGCTTTCTTT. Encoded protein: CASSLALIEGVAFF.

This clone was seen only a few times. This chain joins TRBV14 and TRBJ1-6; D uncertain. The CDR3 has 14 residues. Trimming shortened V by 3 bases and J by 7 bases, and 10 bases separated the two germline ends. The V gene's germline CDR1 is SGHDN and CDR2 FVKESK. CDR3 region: CASSQPRWNSPLHF. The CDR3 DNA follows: TGTGCCAGCAGCCAGCCCCGGTGGAATTCACCCCTCCACTTT.

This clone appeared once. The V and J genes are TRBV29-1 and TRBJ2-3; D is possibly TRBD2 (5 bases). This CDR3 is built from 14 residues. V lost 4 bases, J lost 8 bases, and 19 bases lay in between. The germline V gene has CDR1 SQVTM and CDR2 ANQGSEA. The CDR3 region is CSVGSESLGGTQYF. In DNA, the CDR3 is TGCAGCGTTGGATCGGAGAGCCTCGGAGGTACGCAGTATTTT.

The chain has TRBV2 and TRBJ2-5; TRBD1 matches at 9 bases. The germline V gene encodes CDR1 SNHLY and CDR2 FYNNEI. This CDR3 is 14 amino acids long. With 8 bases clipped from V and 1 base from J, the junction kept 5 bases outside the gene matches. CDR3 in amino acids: CASFRTGAQETQYF. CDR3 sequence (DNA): TGTGCCAGCTTTAGGACAGGGGCCCAAGAGACCCAGTACTTC.

CDR3 sequence: CASSILKASGASEQYF. In DNA form, the CDR3 reads TGTGCCAGTAGTATCTTAAAGGCTAGCGGGGCGAGCGAGCAGTACTTC. The chain employs TRBV19 and TRBJ2-7, with 9 positions matching TRBD2. The V gene's germline CDR1 is LNHDA and CDR2 SQIVND (reference sequence). After removal of 3 bases from V and 6 bases from J, the junction contained 12 bases not matched to a gene. The CDR3 runs 16 residues.

The chain's CDR3 is CASSVGLRSSGNTIYF. CDR3 sequence (DNA): TGTGCCAGCAGCGTGGGACTCCGGAGCTCTGGAAACACCATATATTTT. The genes are TRBV9 and TRBJ1-3; tentative D call: TRBD1 (5 bases). This CDR3 has 16 residues. Trimming cost V 2 bases and J 0 bases, with 12 bases left between them. Germline V gene data show CDR1 as SGDLS and CDR2 as YYNGEE.

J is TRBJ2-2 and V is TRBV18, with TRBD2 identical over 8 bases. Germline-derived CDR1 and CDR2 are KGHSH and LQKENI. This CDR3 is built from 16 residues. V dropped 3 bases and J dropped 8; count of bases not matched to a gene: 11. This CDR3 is CASSPAAGGAPGELFF. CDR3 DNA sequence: TGTGCCAGCTCACCCGCGGCGGGGGGCGCACCGGGGGAGCTGTTTTTT. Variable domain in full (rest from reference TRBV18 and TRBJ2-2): NAGVMQNPRHLVRRRGQEARLRCSPMKGHSHVYWYRQLPEEGLKFMVYLQKENIIDESGMPKERFSAEFPKEGPSILRIQQVVRGDSAAYFCASSPAAGGAPGELFFGEGSRLTVL.

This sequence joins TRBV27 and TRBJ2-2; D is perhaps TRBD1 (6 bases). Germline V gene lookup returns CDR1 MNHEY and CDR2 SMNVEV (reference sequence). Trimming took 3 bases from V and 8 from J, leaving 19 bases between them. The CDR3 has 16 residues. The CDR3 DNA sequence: TGTGCCAGCAGTTTGGCGACAGGATATCTGGCAGGGGAGCTGTTTTTT. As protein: CASSLATGYLAGELFF.

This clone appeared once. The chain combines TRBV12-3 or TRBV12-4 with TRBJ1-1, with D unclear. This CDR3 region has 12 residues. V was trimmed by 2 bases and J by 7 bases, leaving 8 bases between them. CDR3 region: CASSLTGYEAFF. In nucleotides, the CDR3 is TGTGCCAGCAGTTTAACCGGGTATGAAGCTTTCTTT.

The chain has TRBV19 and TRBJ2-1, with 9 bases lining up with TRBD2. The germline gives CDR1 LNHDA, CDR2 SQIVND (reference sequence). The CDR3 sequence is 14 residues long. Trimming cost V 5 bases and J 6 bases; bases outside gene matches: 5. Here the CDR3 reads CASSLRTSANEQFF. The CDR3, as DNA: TGTGCCAGTAGTCTTCGGACTAGCGCCAATGAGCAGTTCTTC.

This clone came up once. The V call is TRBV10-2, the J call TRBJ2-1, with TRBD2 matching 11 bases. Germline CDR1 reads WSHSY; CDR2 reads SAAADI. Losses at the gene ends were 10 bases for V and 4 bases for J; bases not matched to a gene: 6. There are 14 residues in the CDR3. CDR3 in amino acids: CATSTSGIYNEQFF. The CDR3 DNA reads TGCGCCACCTCGACTAGCGGGATTTACAATGAGCAGTTCTTC.

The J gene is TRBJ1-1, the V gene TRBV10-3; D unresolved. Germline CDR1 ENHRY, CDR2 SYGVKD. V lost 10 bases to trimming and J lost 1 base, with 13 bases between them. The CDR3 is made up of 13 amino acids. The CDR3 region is CATLPGSNTEAFF. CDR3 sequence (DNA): TGTGCCACCCTACCGGGGTCGAACACTGAAGCTTTCTTT.

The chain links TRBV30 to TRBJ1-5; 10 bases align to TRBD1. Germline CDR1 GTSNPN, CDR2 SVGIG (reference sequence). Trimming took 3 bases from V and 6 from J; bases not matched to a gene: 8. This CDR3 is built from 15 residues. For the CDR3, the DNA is TGTGCCTGGAGCCGTGGGGACAGGGGTGGTCAGCCCCAGCATTTT. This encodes CAWSRGDRGGQPQHF.

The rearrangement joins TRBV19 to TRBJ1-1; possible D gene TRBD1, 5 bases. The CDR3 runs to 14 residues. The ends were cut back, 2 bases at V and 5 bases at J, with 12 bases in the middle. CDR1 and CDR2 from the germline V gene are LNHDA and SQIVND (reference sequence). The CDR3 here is CASSIQGSKTEAFF. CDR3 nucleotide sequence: TGTGCCAGTAGTATACAGGGTAGCAAAACTGAAGCTTTCTTT.

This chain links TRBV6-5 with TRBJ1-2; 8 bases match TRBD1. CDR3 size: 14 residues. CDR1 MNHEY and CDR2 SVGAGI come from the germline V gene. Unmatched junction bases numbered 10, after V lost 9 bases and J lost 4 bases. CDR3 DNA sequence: TGTGCCAGTAGAAAGGACAGGGCCCCCTATGGCTACACCTTC. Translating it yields CASRKDRAPYGYTF.

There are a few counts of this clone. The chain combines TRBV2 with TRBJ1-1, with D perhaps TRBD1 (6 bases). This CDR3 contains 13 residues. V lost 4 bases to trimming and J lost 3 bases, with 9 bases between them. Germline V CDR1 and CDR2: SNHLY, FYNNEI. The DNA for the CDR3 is TGTGCCAGCAGTGTAAACAGGGACACTGAAGCTTTCTTT. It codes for CASSVNRDTEAFF.

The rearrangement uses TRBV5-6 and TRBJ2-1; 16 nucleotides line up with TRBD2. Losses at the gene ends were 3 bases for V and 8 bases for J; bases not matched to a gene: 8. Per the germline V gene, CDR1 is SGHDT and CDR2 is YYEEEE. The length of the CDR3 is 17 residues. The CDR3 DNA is TGTGCCAGCAGCTCACAACCGGGACTAGCGGGGGGGTATGAGCAGTTCTTC. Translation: CASSSQPGLAGGYEQFF.

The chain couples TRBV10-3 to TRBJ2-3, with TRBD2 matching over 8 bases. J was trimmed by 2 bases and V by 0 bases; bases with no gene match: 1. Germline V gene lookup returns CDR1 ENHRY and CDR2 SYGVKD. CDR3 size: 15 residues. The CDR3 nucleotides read TGTGCCATCAGTGAGTCACTAGCGGCCACAGATACGCAGTATTTT. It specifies CAISESLAATDTQYF.